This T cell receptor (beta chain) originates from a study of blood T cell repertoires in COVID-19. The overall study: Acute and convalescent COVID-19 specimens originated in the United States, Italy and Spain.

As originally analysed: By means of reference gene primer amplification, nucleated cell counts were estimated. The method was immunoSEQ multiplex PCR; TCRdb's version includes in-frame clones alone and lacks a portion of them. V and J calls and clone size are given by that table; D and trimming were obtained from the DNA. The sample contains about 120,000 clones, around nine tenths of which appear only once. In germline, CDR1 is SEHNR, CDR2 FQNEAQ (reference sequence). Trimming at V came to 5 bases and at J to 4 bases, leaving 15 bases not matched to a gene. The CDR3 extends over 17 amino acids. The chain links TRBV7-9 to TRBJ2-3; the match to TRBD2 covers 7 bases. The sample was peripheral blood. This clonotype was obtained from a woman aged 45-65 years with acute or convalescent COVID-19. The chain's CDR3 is CASSGRVRGLSADTQYF. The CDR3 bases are TGTGCCAGCAGCGGGAGGGTTCGGGGCCTGAGCGCAGATACGCAGTATTTT. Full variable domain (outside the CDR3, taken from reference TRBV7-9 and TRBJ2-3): DTGVSQNPRHKITKRGQNVTFRCDPISEHNRLYWYRQTLGQGPEFLTYFQNEAQLEKSRLLSDRFSAERPKGSFSTLEIQRTEQGDSAMYLCASSGRVRGLSADTQYFGPGTRLTVL.